The T cell receptor (beta chain) described here comes from a study of blood T cell repertoires in COVID-19. Across the whole study: COVID-19 samples, acute and convalescent, were from the United States, Italy and Spain. The analysed material was cDNA or gDNA that came from T cells, B-cell-depleted T cells, or PBMCs.

Per the original methods: By means of reference gene primer amplification, nucleated cell counts were estimated. Generated by immunoSEQ multiplex PCR, the TCRdb table keeps only in-frame clones and is missing some. V, J and clone size derive from that table, while D and trimming were established from the DNA sequence. Found here are 150,000 or so clones, around four fifths of them singletons; the top ten hold approximately 13%. After removal of 6 bases from V and 3 bases from J, the junction contained 4 bases not matched to a gene. CDR3 length equals 16 residues. CDR1 and CDR2 from the germline V gene are MNHEY and SVGEGT.

The sequencing sample was made of peripheral blood. V usage is TRBV6-2 or TRBV6-3 and J usage is TRBJ2-1; 14 bases line up with TRBD2. This sequence was found in a man aged 70-80 years who had recovered from COVID-19. CDR3 residues: CASSRLAGGLYNEQFF. The CDR3 DNA reads as TGTGCCAGCAGCAGACTAGCGGGAGGGCTCTACAATGAGCAGTTCTTC.